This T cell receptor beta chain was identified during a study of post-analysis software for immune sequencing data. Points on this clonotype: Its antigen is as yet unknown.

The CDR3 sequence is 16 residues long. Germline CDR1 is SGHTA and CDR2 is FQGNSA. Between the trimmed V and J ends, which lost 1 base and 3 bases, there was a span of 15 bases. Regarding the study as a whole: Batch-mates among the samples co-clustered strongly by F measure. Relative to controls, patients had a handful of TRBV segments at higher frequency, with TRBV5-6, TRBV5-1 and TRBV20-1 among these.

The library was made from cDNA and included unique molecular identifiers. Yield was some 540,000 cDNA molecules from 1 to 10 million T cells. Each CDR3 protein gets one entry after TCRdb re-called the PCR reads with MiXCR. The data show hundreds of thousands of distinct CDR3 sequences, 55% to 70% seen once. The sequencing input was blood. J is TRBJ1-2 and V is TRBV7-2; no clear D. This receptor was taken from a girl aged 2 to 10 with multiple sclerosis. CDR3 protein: CASSLVAGGGDYGYTF. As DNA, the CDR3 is TGTGCCAGCAGCTTAGTGGCGGGCGGTGGGGACTATGGCTACACCTTC.